This is a list of T cell receptor beta chains from one sample in a study of blood T cell repertoires in COVID-19. The repertoire was sequenced with immunoSEQ multiplex PCR; TCRdb's copy has only in-frame clones and lacks some. The sample shows 200,000 to 300,000 clones, roughly 86% of them seen only once. Sequenced material: peripheral blood. The receptors derive from a woman between 70 and 85 years old with active or convalescent COVID-19. Both conserved end residues are part of each CDR3. Fields, in order: V gene, CDR3 protein.

v_call: TRBV15
cdr3_aa: CATSRGGQNYNYGYTF

v_call: TRBV10-3
cdr3_aa: CAISGDGLSPLHF

v_call: TRBV7-2
cdr3_aa: CASSLQGPIYEQYF

v_call: TRBV3-1/TRBV3-2
cdr3_aa: CASSQERGYTEAFF

v_call: TRBV24-1
cdr3_aa: CATSDSGTGKYQPQHF

v_call: TRBV18
cdr3_aa: CASSLEQDTNEKLFF

v_call: TRBV7-2
cdr3_aa: CASSWGQGSSSGNTIYF

v_call: TRBV6-2/TRBV6-3
cdr3_aa: CASSYGYLGLPYEQYF

v_call: TRBV6-6
cdr3_aa: CASSPSRGKNTEAFF

v_call: TRBV5-1
cdr3_aa: CASSLEGVRPNQPQHF

v_call: TRBV2
cdr3_aa: CASRSFTAGELFF

v_call: TRBV28
cdr3_aa: CASISPNQPQHF

v_call: TRBV14
cdr3_aa: CASSYGEQPQHF

v_call: TRBV6-5
cdr3_aa: CASSYSTTSMNTEAFF

v_call: TRBV24-1
cdr3_aa: CATKPSPYGTGGNTGELFF

v_call: TRBV7-9
cdr3_aa: CASSLAAGLAGNTIYF

v_call: TRBV9
cdr3_aa: CASSAPTPLGVGYTF

v_call: TRBV6-6
cdr3_aa: CASSLGHPYEQYF

v_call: TRBV29-1
cdr3_aa: CSVEIQSDGQPQHF

v_call: TRBV5-1
cdr3_aa: CASSSSGGGAAEQFF

v_call: TRBV5-8
cdr3_aa: CASNRVNTGELFF

v_call: TRBV7-9
cdr3_aa: CASSLAEGSPLHF